This paragraph reports one TCR beta chain. This sample was taken from a study of CD8 T cells in Susac syndrome. V gave up 4 bases and J gave up 8 bases, with 11 bases separating them. The CDR3 is 12 amino acids. Reverse transcription used about 0.5 to 1 ug RNA and random hexamers. Amplification of TCR beta CDR3 was carried out by immunoSEQ multiplex PCR, which covered 54 Vbeta and 13 Jbeta segments. TCRdb independently ran MiXCR on the immunoSEQ multiplex PCR reads; one entry per CDR3 protein. The top ten clones hold 0.09% to 0.15% of a sample with some 400,000 distinct CDR3 sequences, around 83% of them seen once. High-throughput TCR beta sequencing covered peripheral CD8+ and CD4+ T cells. Treatment-naive patients with stable or active relapsing-remitting disease served as multiple sclerosis controls. Both CD4+ and CD8+ T cells were negatively isolated, and TEMRA cells underwent FACS enrichment.

The TCR was taken from a human donor with multiple sclerosis. The chain recombines TRBV23-1 with TRBJ1-2, with unresolved D. TRBV23-1 counts as an open reading frame of uncertain function. Sequences were obtained from CD8+ T cells from PBMCs. The CDR3 nucleotides are TGCGCCAGCAGTCGGCAGGCTGGAGGCTACACCTTC. Its protein is CASSRQAGGYTF.